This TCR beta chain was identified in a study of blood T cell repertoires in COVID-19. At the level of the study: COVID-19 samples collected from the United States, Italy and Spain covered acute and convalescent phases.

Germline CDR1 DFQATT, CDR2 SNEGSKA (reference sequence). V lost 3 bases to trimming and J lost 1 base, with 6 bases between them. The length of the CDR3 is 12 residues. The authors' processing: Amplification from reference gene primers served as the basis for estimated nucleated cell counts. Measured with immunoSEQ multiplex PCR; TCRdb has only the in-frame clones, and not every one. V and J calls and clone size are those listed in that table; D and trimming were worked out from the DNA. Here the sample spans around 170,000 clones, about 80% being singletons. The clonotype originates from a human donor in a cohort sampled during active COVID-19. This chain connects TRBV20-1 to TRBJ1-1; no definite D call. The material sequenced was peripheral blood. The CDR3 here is CSASVANTEAFF. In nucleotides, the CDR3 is TGCAGTGCTAGTGTGGCGAACACTGAAGCTTTCTTT.